This TCR beta chain is drawn from a study of T-cell reconstitution after alpha-beta-depleted transplantation in children. Study-level results: When one year had passed after transplant, most T-cell counts and diversity came from newly produced T cells. The study reportedly traced alpha-beta T cells about two months after transplant to several hundred expanded graft clones.

CDR1 is SGHKS and CDR2 is YYEKEE in the germline V gene (reference sequence). The CDR3 loop spans 17 amino acids. Trimming shortened V by 0 bases and J by 2 bases, and 15 bases separated the two germline ends. A TCRbeta library incorporating unique molecular identifiers was prepared. TCRdb independently ran MiXCR on the PCR reads; one entry per CDR3 protein. The sample consists of around 490,000 distinct CDR3 sequences, over 9.5% of them appearing once. Ten or more counts support this clonotype. Antigen specificity is unknown. The receptor's source is a female patient under 10 years old who had a stem cell transplant for aplastic anemia, so the T cells may come from the graft donor. V usage is TRBV5-5 and J usage is TRBJ2-1; no clear D. This sample comprised PBMCs, mostly from graft donor cells, obtained 180 days after TCRalphabeta/CD19-depleted stem cell transplant. As DNA, the CDR3 is TGTGCCAGCAGCTTGGTCGTGACAACCTTACCCTACAATGAGCAGTTCTTC. As protein: CASSLVVTTLPYNEQFF.